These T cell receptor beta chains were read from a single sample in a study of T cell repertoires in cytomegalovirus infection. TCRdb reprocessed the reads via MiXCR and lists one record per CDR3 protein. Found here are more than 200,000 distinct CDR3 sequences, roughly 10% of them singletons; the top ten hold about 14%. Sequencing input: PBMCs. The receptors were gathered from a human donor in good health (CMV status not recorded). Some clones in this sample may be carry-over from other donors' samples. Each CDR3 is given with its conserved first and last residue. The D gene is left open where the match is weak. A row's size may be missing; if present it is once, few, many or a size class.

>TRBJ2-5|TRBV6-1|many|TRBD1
CASSRTGVQETQYF
TGTGCCAGCAGTCGTACAGGGGTCCAAGAGACCCAGTACTTC
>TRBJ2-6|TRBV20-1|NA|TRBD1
CSARDTGQGRSGANVLTF
TGCAGTGCTAGAGATACGGGACAGGGTCGTTCTGGGGCCAACGTCCTGACTTTC
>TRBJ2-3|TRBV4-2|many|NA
CASSQAGPRDSTDTQYF
TGTGCCAGCAGCCAAGCAGGGCCTCGGGATAGCACAGATACGCAGTATTTT
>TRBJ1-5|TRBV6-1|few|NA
CASSGGTPDSNQPQHF
TGTGCCAGCAGTGGGGGGACACCCGATAGCAATCAGCCCCAGCATTTT
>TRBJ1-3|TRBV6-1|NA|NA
CASSIRSPGNTIYF
TGTGCCAGCAGTATCCGTTCCCCTGGAAACACCATATATTTT
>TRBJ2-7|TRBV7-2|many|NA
CASSLVRGTEQYF
TGTGCCAGCAGCTTAGTGCGGGGAACCGAGCAGTACTTC
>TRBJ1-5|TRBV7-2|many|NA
CASSSPGPGQPQHF
TGTGCCAGCAGCTCCCCTGGTCCGGGTCAGCCCCAGCATTTT
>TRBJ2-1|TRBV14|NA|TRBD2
CASSQSQAGGPSSYNEQFF
TGTGCCAGCAGCCAAAGTCAAGCGGGAGGGCCGAGCTCCTACAATGAGCAGTTCTTC
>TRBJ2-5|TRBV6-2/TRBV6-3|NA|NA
CASSYRQDLETQYF
TGTGCCAGCAGTTATCGGCAGGATCTAGAGACCCAGTACTTC
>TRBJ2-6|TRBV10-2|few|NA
CASSEGTTGANVLTF
TGCGCCAGCAGTGAGGGAACCACTGGGGCCAACGTCCTGACTTTC
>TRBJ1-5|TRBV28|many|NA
CASEPSGQGLGNQPQHF
TGTGCCAGCGAGCCTTCGGGGCAAGGGCTGGGCAATCAGCCCCAGCATTTT
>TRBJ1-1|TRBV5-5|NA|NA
CASSFLRGGEAFF
TGTGCCAGCAGCTTTCTACGGGGGGGGGAAGCTTTCTTT
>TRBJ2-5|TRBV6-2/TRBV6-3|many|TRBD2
CASKLGLAGGQQTQYF
TGTGCCAGCAAACTCGGACTAGCGGGAGGACAACAGACCCAGTACTTC
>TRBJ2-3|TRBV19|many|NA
CASSLPKGTDTQYF
TGTGCCAGTAGTCTCCCCAAGGGCACAGATACGCAGTATTTT
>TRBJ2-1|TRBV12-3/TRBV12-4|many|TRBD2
CASSLAPWTSGQFF
TGTGCCAGCAGTTTAGCTCCATGGACTAGCGGGCAGTTCTTC
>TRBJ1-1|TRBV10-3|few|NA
CAISESPPNTEAFF
TGTGCCATCAGTGAGTCTCCCCCGAACACTGAAGCTTTCTTT
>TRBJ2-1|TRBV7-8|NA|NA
CASSPGPYNEQFF
TGTGCCAGCAGCCCGGGCCCCTACAATGAGCAGTTCTTC
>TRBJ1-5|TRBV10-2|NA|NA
CASSENRDFQGHF
TGCGCCAGCAGTGAGAATCGGGACTTCCAGGGGCATTTT
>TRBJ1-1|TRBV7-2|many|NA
CASTFNPGLKMNTEAFF
TGTGCCAGTACCTTCAACCCGGGACTAAAAATGAACACTGAAGCTTTCTTT
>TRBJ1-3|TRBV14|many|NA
CASSPFRGVGNTIYF
TGTGCCAGCAGCCCCTTTCGAGGGGTCGGAAACACCATATATTTT
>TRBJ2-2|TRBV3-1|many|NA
CASRFGHMNTGELFF
TGTGCCAGCAGGTTCGGACACATGAACACCGGGGAGCTGTTTTTT
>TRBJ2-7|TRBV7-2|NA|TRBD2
CASSPTSGGVGRSYEQYF
TGTGCCAGCAGCCCTACTAGCGGGGGGGTCGGCAGGTCCTACGAGCAGTACTTC
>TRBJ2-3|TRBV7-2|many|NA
CASSLERSTDTQYF
TGTGCCAGCAGCTTGGAGCGAAGCACAGATACGCAGTATTTT
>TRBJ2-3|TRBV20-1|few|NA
CSARVQGNTDTQYF
TGCAGTGCTAGGGTACAGGGTAACACAGATACGCAGTATTTT
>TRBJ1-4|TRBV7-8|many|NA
CASSLTPTTNEKLFF
TGTGCCAGCAGCTTAACGCCAACAACTAATGAAAAACTGTTTTTT
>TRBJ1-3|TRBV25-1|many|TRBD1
CASSETGTGNTIYF
TGTGCCAGCAGTGAGACAGGGACTGGAAACACCATATATTTT
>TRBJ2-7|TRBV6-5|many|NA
CASSYSWTGRDEQYF
TGTGCCAGCAGTTACTCCTGGACAGGGAGGGACGAGCAGTACTTC
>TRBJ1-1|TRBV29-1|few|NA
CSVGKGTEAFF
TGCAGCGTTGGTAAGGGCACTGAAGCTTTCTTT
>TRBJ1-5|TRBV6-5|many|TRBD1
CASSDRGTGANQPQHF
TGTGCCAGCAGTGACCGCGGGACAGGGGCCAATCAGCCCCAGCATTTT
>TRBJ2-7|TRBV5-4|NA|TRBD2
CASSSTSGFYEQYF
TGTGCCAGCAGCTCGACTAGCGGGTTCTACGAGCAGTACTTC
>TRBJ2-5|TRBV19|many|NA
CASSNSRLSETQYF
TGTGCCAGTAGTAATTCCCGACTCTCGGAGACCCAGTACTTC
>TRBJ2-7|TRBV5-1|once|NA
CASSLQSLYEQYF
TGCGCCAGCAGCTTGCAGAGCTTATACGAGCAGTACTTC
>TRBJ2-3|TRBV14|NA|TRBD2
CASSQDQLAGDTQYF
TGTGCCAGCAGCCAAGATCAGCTAGCGGGGGATACGCAGTATTTT